The entry below gives a single T cell receptor (beta chain) sequence along with its context. Germline V lookup: CDR1 SGHAT, CDR2 FQNNGV. With 0 bases clipped from V and 1 base from J, the junction kept 10 bases outside the gene matches. This CDR3 is built from 18 residues. Original processing notes: Using reference gene primer amplification, nucleated cell counts were estimated. The assay was immunoSEQ multiplex PCR, and TCRdb's table has in-frame clones only and misses some. V and J calls and clone size are copied from that table; D and trimming were computed from the DNA. The data contain tens of thousands of clones, about four fifths of them seen just once; the ten biggest clones take up approximately 14%. These data belong to a study of blood T cell repertoires in COVID-19.

The TCR comes from a man aged 50-59 years with active or convalescent COVID-19. The chain carries TRBV11-2 and TRBJ1-1, with 8 bases aligning to TRBD1. The sequenced material came from peripheral blood. DNA of the CDR3: TGTGCCAGCAGCTTAGACGAGAGAGACAGGGGATCGAACACTGAAGCTTTCTTT. This gives the protein CASSLDERDRGSNTEAFF.